This T cell receptor beta chain was sequenced in a study of OX40 agonist ivuxolimab in advanced cancers. The germline V gene has CDR1 SGHDN and CDR2 FVKESK. Trimming removed 1 base from V and 4 bases from J, with 16 bases in between. This CDR3 is built from 16 residues. The protocol was immunoSEQ multiplex PCR, while the TCRdb copy is restricted to in-frame clones and leaves out a portion. The sample records tens of thousands of clones, 81% being singletons. The gene calls are TRBV14 and TRBJ2-5; D gene unclear. The sequence derives from an adult with an advanced solid tumor such as melanoma, head and neck, liver or kidney cancer. This specimen was CD4+ or CD8+ T cells sorted from blood, taken in a trial of the OX40 agonist ivuxolimab. In DNA form, the CDR3 reads TGTGCCAGCAGCCAAGGAAACAGCCTACTATCAGAGACCCAGTACTTC. Protein product: CASSQGNSLLSETQYF.